One and the same sample provided the 17 T cell receptor beta chains below, sequenced in a study of cytomegalovirus exposure and HLA in healthy donors. PCR amplification relied on 60 Vbeta primers (plus 13 Jbeta primers). The data were produced by immunoSEQ multiplex PCR, yet TCRdb's version contains in-frame clones alone and is incomplete. The sample carries some 120,000 clones, about 80% recorded once. The specimen sequenced was PBMCs. These TCRs come from a woman in her forties or fifties in good health and CMV-seropositive.

The rearrangement joins TRBV7-9 to TRBJ2-5; 7 nucleotides line up with TRBD2. Trimming removed 2 bases from V and 5 bases from J; junction bases left unmatched: 5. The CDR3 is 14 residues long. Looked up from germline, CDR1 is SEHNR and CDR2 is FQNEAQ (reference sequence). This CDR3 reads CASSLRRGGETQYF. CDR3 in DNA: TGTGCCAGCAGCTTAAGACGGGGAGGGGAGACCCAGTACTTC.

The chain carries TRBV30 and TRBJ2-3, with TRBD2 matching 7 bases. CDR3 size: 12 residues. Trimming took 0 bases from V and 8 from J; bases not matched to a gene: 2. In germline, CDR1 is GTSNPN, CDR2 SVGIG (reference sequence). In DNA, the CDR3 is TGTGCCTGGAGTGTTACTAGCGTTACGCAGTATTTT. This sequence encodes CAWSVTSVTQYF.

This clone was recorded only once. This chain joins TRBV7-9 and TRBJ1-4; TRBD1 matches 7 bases. With 5 bases clipped from V and 4 bases from J, the junction kept 7 bases outside the gene matches. CDR1 is SEHNR, CDR2 FQNEAQ, per germline (reference sequence). The CDR3 length is 15 residues. The CDR3 nucleotides are TGTGCCAGCAGCCTACAGGGGACCGTTAATGAAAAACTGTTTTTT. This gives the protein CASSLQGTVNEKLFF.

V is TRBV4-1 and J is TRBJ1-3; D gene uncertain. This CDR3 spans 15 amino acids. Germline lookup yields CDR1 MGHRA and CDR2 YSYEKL. The V and J ends lost 0 bases and 2 bases respectively, with 8 bases between them. CDR3 bases: TGCGCCAGCAGCCAAGAGGACTTTCCTGGAAACACCATATATTTT. Translating gives CASSQEDFPGNTIYF.

J is TRBJ2-1 and V is TRBV28, with a weak D call TRBD1 (5 bases). The CDR3 is 15 amino acids. The V end lost 4 bases, the J end lost 9 bases, and 19 bases lay between the germline ends. The germline V gene encodes CDR1 MDHEN and CDR2 SYDVKM. The CDR3 region is CASSYEGQFAREQFF. The CDR3 DNA reads as TGTGCCAGCAGTTACGAAGGACAATTTGCCCGTGAGCAGTTCTTC.

This clone showed up just a few times. This sequence joins TRBV11-3 and TRBJ1-1; maybe TRBD1 (6 bases). V was cut by 3 bases and J by 2 bases, with 10 bases left in between. There are 14 residues in the CDR3. Per germline, CDR1 SGHNT and CDR2 YENEEA. The CDR3 sequence: CASSLDSSNTEAFF. CDR3 DNA sequence: TGTGCCAGCAGCTTGGACAGTAGTAACACTGAAGCTTTCTTT.

This chain uses TRBV4-3 with TRBJ2-5, with 11 bases identical to TRBD2. CDR1 LGHNA and CDR2 YSLEER come from the germline V gene. The J segment lost 1 base and the V segment lost 0 bases, leaving 7 bases of the junction unmatched. This CDR3 has 18 residues. The CDR3 here is CASSQELAGGPLQETQYF. CDR3 sequence (DNA): TGCGCCAGCAGCCAAGAGCTAGCGGGGGGACCCCTCCAAGAGACCCAGTACTTC.

The rearrangement uses TRBV6-6 and TRBJ2-5, with a possible D match to TRBD2 (6 bases). Trimming stripped 7 bases from V and 5 bases from J, with 17 bases between. Germline loops: CDR1 MNHNY, CDR2 SVGAGI (reference sequence). This CDR3 is 14 amino acids long. The CDR3 sequence is CASNGGPGEETQYF. The CDR3 DNA reads as TGTGCCAGCAACGGGGGACCGGGAGAGGAGACCCAGTACTTC.

J is TRBJ2-3 and V is TRBV6-6, with D tentatively TRBD2 (6 bases). Germline V CDR1 and CDR2: MNHNY, SVGAGI (reference sequence). Deletions cut 8 bases from V and 4 bases from J, with 16 bases between. The CDR3 runs 14 residues. CDR3 DNA: TGTGCCAGCCGCGAGGAAGGACTATCAGATACGCAGTATTTT. Amino acids: CASREEGLSDTQYF.

This clone was detected only a few times. V usage is TRBV25-1 and J usage is TRBJ2-1; weak D call: TRBD2 (6 bases). This CDR3 has 10 amino acids. Germline V CDR1 and CDR2: MGHDK, SYGVNS. Between the trimmed V and J ends, which lost 8 bases and 12 bases, there was a span of 11 bases. CDR3 sequence (DNA): TGTGCCAGCGCCGAGGAGGGGCAGTTCTTC. This encodes CASAEEGQFF.

The J gene is TRBJ1-4, the V gene TRBV5-1; maybe TRBD1 (6 bases). Germline CDR1 SGHRS, CDR2 YFSETQ. V lost 3 bases, J lost 2 bases, and 11 bases lay in between. There are 15 residues in the CDR3. CDR3 amino acids: CASSWGPVTNEKLFF. For the CDR3, the DNA is TGCGCCAGCAGCTGGGGGCCCGTTACTAATGAAAAACTGTTTTTT.

This clone occurred once. Its ends do not fully match the called genes, so a read error is possible. The chain is built from TRBV7-9 and TRBJ2-5, with D hard to call. Germline CDR1 is SEHNR and CDR2 is FQNEAQ (reference sequence). The CDR3 length is 11 residues. CDR3 region: CASSQQEAQYF. The CDR3 DNA reads as TGTGCCAGCAGCCAACAAGAGGCCCAGTACTTC. The complete variable domain, with remaining parts taken from reference TRBV7-9 and TRBJ2-5, reads DTGVSQNPRHKITKRGQNVTFRCDPISEHNRLYWYRQTLGQGPEFLTYFQNEAQLEKSRLLSDRFSAERPKGSFSTLEIQRTEQGDSAMYLCASSQQEAQYFGPGTRLLVL.

The rearrangement joins TRBV2 to TRBJ1-4; tentatively, D is TRBD1 (6 bases). The CDR3 spans 13 residues. V was clipped by 10 bases and J by 4 bases, with 13 bases between them. CDR1 is SNHLY, CDR2 FYNNEI, per germline. The CDR3 here is CATERGSNEKLFF. The CDR3 bases are TGTGCCACCGAGAGGGGGAGTAATGAAAAACTGTTTTTT.

The chain uses TRBV7-9 and TRBJ2-1; 11 bases fit TRBD2. The CDR3 totals 12 residues. Trimming at V came to 5 bases and at J to 14 bases, leaving 5 bases not matched to a gene. Germline CDR1 is SEHNR and CDR2 is FQNEAQ (reference sequence). For the CDR3, the DNA is TGTGCCAGCAGCAAACTAGCGGGGGCGGAGTTCTTC. Translation gives CASSKLAGAEFF.

The chain uses TRBV2 and TRBJ2-7; weak D call: TRBD2 (5 bases). Trimming cost V 4 bases and J 3 bases, with 13 bases left between them. This CDR3 region has 14 residues. CDR1 and CDR2 from the germline V gene are SNHLY and FYNNEI. CDR3 DNA sequence: TGTGCCAGCAGTGTTCCAGCGGACCTCTACGAGCAGTACTTC. It specifies CASSVPADLYEQYF. Combining the CDR3 with reference TRBV2 and TRBJ2-7 gives the whole variable domain EPEVTQTPSHQVTQMGQEVILRCVPISNHLYFYWYRQILGQKVEFLVSFYNNEISEKSEIFDDQFSVERPDGSNFTLKIRSTKLEDSAMYFCASSVPADLYEQYFGPGTRLTVT.

The V gene is TRBV7-2, the J gene TRBJ2-1, with TRBD2 identical over 9 bases. Germline-derived CDR1 and CDR2 are SGHTA and FQGNSA. Trimming took 5 bases from V and 0 from J; bases not matched to a gene: 14. CDR3 length equals 19 residues. The CDR3 loop reads CASSQPPSGRPSSYNEQFF. For the CDR3, the DNA is TGTGCCAGCAGCCAACCTCCCAGCGGGAGGCCTAGCTCCTACAATGAGCAGTTCTTC.

This clone occurred a few times. The chain joins TRBV30 to TRBJ2-7, with a possible D match to TRBD2 (6 bases). Per the germline V gene, CDR1 is GTSNPN and CDR2 is SVGIG (reference sequence). CDR3 length: 12 residues. Trimming removed 2 bases from V and 7 bases from J, with 12 bases in between. The CDR3 here is CAWSIPGGEQYF. The CDR3 DNA reads TGTGCCTGGAGTATTCCTGGGGGGGAGCAGTACTTC.